Sequencing of this TCR beta chain was carried out in a study of CD8 T cells in ankylosing spondylitis. Whole-study results and caveats: For ankylosing spondylitis blood, a TCR beta motif of seven to nine highly homologous variants appeared characteristic. Enrichment of disease-linked clones was reportedly significant in matched ankylosing spondylitis synovial fluid. Peripheral blood held disease-linked clones only at relatively low frequency, and these were CD8+.

In regard to this clonotype: Antigen unknown.

MiXCR was run by TCRdb on the 5' RACE reads, yielding one entry per CDR3 protein. Counted here are about 400,000 distinct CDR3 sequences, about a fifth occurring once; the ten biggest clones make up about a sixth. The sequenced material came from blood, either unsorted or a sorted T cell fraction (not recorded which). The TCR comes from a male donor with ankylosing spondylitis.

CDR3 sequence reads: CASSFFGPQGETQYF. The DNA of the CDR3 is TGTGCCAGCAGTTTCTTCGGCCCTCAGGGAGAGACCCAGTACTTC. The rearrangement links TRBV12-3 or TRBV12-4 to TRBJ2-5; possibly TRBD1 for D (5 bases). V lost 3 bases and J lost 4, with 15 bases in between. The CDR3 is 15 amino acids.